The 23 T cell receptor beta chains below all came from one sample that was sequenced in a study of T-cell memory formation after mild COVID-19. TCRdb ran MiXCR on the 5' RACE reads and lists one entry per CDR3 protein. Among about 82,000 distinct CDR3 sequences listed, about 15% were seen once. The source material was PBMCs or a T cell subset sorted from them (not recorded which). The receptor source for this set is a man between 18 and 35 years old who had mild COVID-19 (a few samples of this study predate the infection). Cell type and time point are not known.

The rearrangement links TRBV6-2 or TRBV6-3 to TRBJ2-7; D unclear. CDR1 is MNHEY, CDR2 SVGEGT, per germline. Trimming took off 6 bases at V and 0 bases at J, with 12 bases between the two ends. The CDR3 length is 14 residues. The CDR3 reads CASRDPGNSYEQYF. For the CDR3, the DNA is TGTGCCAGCAGGGATCCCGGAAACTCCTACGAGCAGTACTTC.

The rearrangement joins TRBV4-2 to TRBJ2-5, with D hard to call. Germline V lookup: CDR1 LGHNA, CDR2 YNFKEQ. Deletions cut 4 bases from V and 5 bases from J, with 20 bases between. The CDR3 has 16 amino acids. CDR3 sequence reads: CASSRTDLGFRETQYF. The DNA for the CDR3 is TGTGCCAGCAGCCGAACAGATTTGGGCTTTAGGGAGACCCAGTACTTC.

The V call is TRBV12-3 or TRBV12-4, the J call TRBJ1-1; weak D call: TRBD1 (5 bases). The germline V and J ends were trimmed by 6 bases and 7 bases, with 21 bases remaining between them. The CDR3 totals 15 residues. The DNA of the CDR3 is TGTGCCAGCAGCCCCCGGGGAGGGGCTAGCCATGAAGCTTTCTTT. Residues: CASSPRGGASHEAFF.

This clonotype was seen a handful of times. CDR3 bases: TGCAGCGTTGAAACCGAGGAGACAGATACGCAGTATTTT. Translating gives CSVETEETDTQYF. The chain employs TRBV29-1 and TRBJ2-3; D ambiguous. V lost 2 bases, J lost 3 bases, and 9 bases lay in between. Per germline, CDR1 SQVTM and CDR2 ANQGSEA. There are 13 residues in the CDR3.

The chain combines TRBV11-2 with TRBJ1-4; D is perhaps TRBD1 (6 bases). Germline V CDR1 and CDR2: SGHAT, FQNNGV. Trimming cost V 5 bases and J 2 bases, with 12 bases left between them. The CDR3 runs 15 residues. CDR3 protein: CASSRGTRTNEKLFF. CDR3 bases: TGTGCCAGCAGCCGCGGGACAAGGACTAATGAAAAACTGTTTTTT.

The chain employs TRBV7-9 and TRBJ1-1; D possibly corresponds to TRBD1 (6 bases). V was pared by 4 bases and J by 6 bases, with 21 bases between. The CDR3 totals 16 residues. Germline values: CDR1 SEHNR, CDR2 FQNEAQ (reference sequence). The CDR3, as DNA: TGTGCCAGCAGCTCCGAACTAACAGGGAGGGTCCCTGAAGCTTTCTTT. It translates to CASSSELTGRVPEAFF.

This clonotype was observed a handful of times. This rearrangement joins TRBV9 to TRBJ2-1, with TRBD1 matching over 7 bases. Germline-derived CDR1 and CDR2 are SGDLS and YYNGEE. There are 15 residues in the CDR3. J was trimmed by 0 bases and V by 1 base; bases with no gene match: 1. CDR3 DNA: TGTGCCAGCAGCGTACGGGACAGCTCCTACAATGAGCAGTTCTTC. It specifies CASSVRDSSYNEQFF.

In this sample, this clonotype turned up many times. In DNA, the CDR3 is TGTGCCAGCAGTGAAGCGGGACAGGGGGCTAATGAGCAGTTCTTC. It codes for CASSEAGQGANEQFF. The genes are TRBV6-4 and TRBJ2-1; 12 nucleotides line up with TRBD1. V lost 3 bases, J lost 7 bases, and 4 bases stayed unmatched. Germline CDR1 and CDR2: MRHNA and SNTAGT. The CDR3 runs to 15 residues.

V gene TRBV30 combines with J gene TRBJ2-7, with D perhaps matching TRBD1 (5 bases). Trimming took 4 bases from V and 6 from J, leaving 19 bases between them. Germline V gene data show CDR1 as GTSNPN and CDR2 as SVGIG (reference sequence). The CDR3 contains 14 residues. CDR3 in amino acids: CAWTPGREVAEQYF. The CDR3 coding sequence is TGTGCCTGGACTCCCGGCAGGGAAGTAGCCGAGCAGTACTTC.

This chain connects TRBV5-6 to TRBJ1-1; no definite D call. Germline V gives CDR1 SGHDT, CDR2 YYEEEE. The CDR3 is 16 amino acids. V lost 3 bases, J lost 1 base, and 16 bases lay in between. CDR3 protein: CASSSRPTAPNTEAFF. The CDR3 DNA sequence: TGTGCCAGCAGCTCACGACCAACCGCCCCGAACACTGAAGCTTTCTTT.

This clonotype was seen more than once but under ten times. The chain joins TRBV29-1 to TRBJ1-2; TRBD1 matches 7 bases. Germline values: CDR1 SQVTM, CDR2 ANQGSEA. The CDR3 contains 12 residues. CDR3: CGGGGTFYGYTF. CDR3 coding DNA: TGCGGGGGAGGGGGCACCTTCTATGGCTACACCTTC.

V is TRBV6-6 and J is TRBJ1-5; 7 bases are a match to TRBD1. CDR3 length equals 14 residues. Trimming at V came to 6 bases and at J to 6 bases, leaving 8 bases not matched to a gene. CDR1 is MNHNY, CDR2 SVGAGI, per germline (reference sequence). The CDR3 bases are TGTGCCAGCAGCTATGACAGGGTCGGTCAGCCCCAGCATTTT. Translation: CASSYDRVGQPQHF.

This clonotype was seen a handful of times. The chain is built from TRBV7-3 and TRBJ1-1; 7 bases align to TRBD1. CDR1 and CDR2 from the germline V gene are SGHTA and FQGTGA. The CDR3 covers 15 residues. The trim removed 5 bases at V and 10 bases at J, leaving 16 bases unmatched. DNA for the CDR3: TGTGCCAGCAGCCCAGAAGGGGGCTGGGACGGGCGAGCTTTCTTT. It is translated as CASSPEGGWDGRAFF.

The chain has TRBV7-9 and TRBJ1-1; no clear D gene. The germline CDR1 and CDR2 sequences are SEHNR and FQNEAQ (reference sequence). V lost 3 bases and J lost 7, with 9 bases in between. This CDR3 is built from 12 residues. CDR3 residues: CASSLGLFEAFF. In nucleotides, the CDR3 is TGTGCCAGCAGCTTGGGTCTCTTTGAAGCTTTCTTT.

This clonotype was observed a few times. Written as DNA, the CDR3 is TGCGCCAGCAGCCAAGGACTTTCTATATCACCCCTCCACTTT. Its protein product is CASSQGLSISPLHF. The chain recombines TRBV4-1 with TRBJ1-6; D unresolved. There are 14 residues in the CDR3. V lost 1 base and J 10 bases, leaving 11 bases between the germline ends. Germline V gene sequence: CDR1 MGHRA, CDR2 YSYEKL.

V and J are TRBV6-2 or TRBV6-3 and TRBJ2-7; tentative D call: TRBD2 (7 bases). CDR1 is MNHEY and CDR2 is SVGEGT in the germline V gene. Deletions cut 4 bases from V and 4 bases from J, with 17 bases between. The CDR3 spans 15 residues. Here the CDR3 reads CASSFGGSGAYEQYV. The CDR3 DNA reads TGTGCCAGCAGTTTCGGGGGCAGCGGGGCTTACGAGCAGTACGTC.

The chain is built from TRBV25-1 and TRBJ2-7; D ambiguous. Germline V gives CDR1 MGHDK, CDR2 SYGVNS. Trimming took 8 bases from V and 2 from J, leaving 10 bases between them. CDR3 length: 12 amino acids. DNA for the CDR3: TGTGCCAGCGGATCCTTGGCCTACGAGCAGTACTTC. This codes for CASGSLAYEQYF.

V gene TRBV10-3 combines with J gene TRBJ1-5, with a possible D match to TRBD1 (5 bases). Per the germline V gene, CDR1 is ENHRY and CDR2 is SYGVKD. Trimming cost V 10 bases and J 0 bases, with 13 bases left between them. The CDR3 is made up of 14 amino acids. Written as DNA, the CDR3 is TGTGCCACCCGGGGGGGGAATAGCAATCAGCCCCAGCATTTT. This translates into CATRGGNSNQPQHF.

There are a few counts of this clonotype. The rearrangement uses TRBV2 and TRBJ2-3; no clear D. Trimming removed 4 bases at V and 3 bases at J, with 14 bases between. CDR3 length: 15 amino acids. Germline CDR1 SNHLY, CDR2 FYNNEI. The CDR3 DNA reads TGTGCCAGCAGTGTGCGGCTTTTCGAGACAGATACGCAGTATTTT. It translates to CASSVRLFETDTQYF. Full variable domain (rest looked up from reference TRBV2 and TRBJ2-3): EPEVTQTPSHQVTQMGQEVILRCVPISNHLYFYWYRQILGQKVEFLVSFYNNEISEKSEIFDDQFSVERPDGSNFTLKIRSTKLEDSAMYFCASSVRLFETDTQYFGPGTRLTVL.

The sample holds a few counts of this clonotype. The chain uses TRBV28 and TRBJ2-7; 7 bases agree with TRBD2. V shed 3 bases, J shed 6 bases, and the junction held 5 bases outside the gene matches. Germline V gene sequence: CDR1 MDHEN, CDR2 SYDVKM. The CDR3 runs 13 residues. This chain's CDR3 is CASSFSGGGEQYV. In nucleotides, the CDR3 is TGTGCCAGCAGTTTCTCTGGGGGGGGCGAGCAGTACGTC.

This clonotype showed up just a few times. This chain links TRBV29-1 with TRBJ2-1; 9 bases are shared with TRBD2. V lost 6 bases, J lost 6 bases, and 9 bases stayed unmatched. From germline, CDR1 is SQVTM and CDR2 ANQGSEA. The CDR3 is 14 amino acids. The CDR3 sequence is CSVAAGTSSNEQFF. Here the CDR3 DNA reads TGCAGCGTGGCCGCCGGGACTAGCAGCAATGAGCAGTTCTTC.

The V and J genes are TRBV12-3 or TRBV12-4 and TRBJ1-1; weak D call: TRBD1 (5 bases). The CDR3 runs to 14 residues. Trimming left V 4 bases short and J 5 bases short, with 14 bases between. The chain's CDR3 is CASSSDGGWTEAFF. CDR3 bases: TGTGCCAGCAGTTCCGACGGGGGTTGGACTGAAGCTTTCTTT.

The CDR3 bases are TGTGCCAGCAGCCCCAGTGGGGAGCCGCGCGGCTACACCTTC. Translating it yields CASSPSGEPRGYTF. This chain connects TRBV7-9 to TRBJ1-2; D is uncertain. The V gene's germline CDR1 is SEHNR and CDR2 FQNEAQ (reference sequence). Trimming took 5 bases from V and 8 from J, leaving 18 bases between them. The CDR3 sequence is 14 residues long.